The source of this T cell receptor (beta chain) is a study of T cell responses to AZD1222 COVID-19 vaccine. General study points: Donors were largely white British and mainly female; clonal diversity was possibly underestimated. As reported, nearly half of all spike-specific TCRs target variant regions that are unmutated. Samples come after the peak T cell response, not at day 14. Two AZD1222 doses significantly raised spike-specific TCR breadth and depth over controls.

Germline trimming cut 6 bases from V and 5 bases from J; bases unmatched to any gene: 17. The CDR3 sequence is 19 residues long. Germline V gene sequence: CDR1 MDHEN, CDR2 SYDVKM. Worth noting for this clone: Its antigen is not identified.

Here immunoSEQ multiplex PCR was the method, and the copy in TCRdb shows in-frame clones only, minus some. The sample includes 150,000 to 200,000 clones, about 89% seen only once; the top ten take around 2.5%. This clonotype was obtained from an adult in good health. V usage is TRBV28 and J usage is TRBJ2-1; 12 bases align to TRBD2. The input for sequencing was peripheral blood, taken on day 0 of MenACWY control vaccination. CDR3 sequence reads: CASRWGVRLAGAWDNEQFF. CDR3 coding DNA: TGTGCCAGCAGGTGGGGGGTTCGACTAGCGGGAGCCTGGGACAATGAGCAGTTCTTC.